This T cell receptor beta chain was profiled in a study of T cell responses to AZD1222 COVID-19 vaccine. Study-wide results and caveats: Per reports, nearly half of all spike-specific TCRs target regions that are unmutated in variants. White British donors predominated, females outnumbered males, and clonal diversity was possibly underestimated. Only a handful of AZD1222 recipients, six or seven in all, had baseline seropositivity.

CDR1 is MDHEN and CDR2 is SYDVKM in the germline V gene. Between the trimmed V and J ends, which lost 2 bases and 5 bases, there was a span of 7 bases. This CDR3 is 13 amino acids long. Using immunoSEQ multiplex PCR, the repertoire was profiled, and TCRdb retains in-frame clones only, with some absent. In the table there are approximately 130,000 clones, more than 80% of which are singletons. For this clone: Antigen unknown.

This clonotype was sampled from an adult in good health. The sample in question was peripheral blood, obtained on day 0 of AZD1222 vaccination. The chain joins TRBV28 to TRBJ1-5; D gene uncertain. CDR3 sequence (DNA): TGTGCCAGCAGTTTACTAGGGTATCAGCCCCAGCATTTT. Amino acid sequence: CASSLLGYQPQHF.